This T cell receptor beta chain was sequenced for a study of T cell responses to AZD1222 COVID-19 vaccine. General study points: Spike as a whole was targeted by vaccine-associated CD4 TCRs, dominant at 160-218 and 743-854. The donor cohort was predominantly white British with a female majority, and clonal diversity may have been underestimated. A rise in Spike-specific TCR breadth and depth followed two AZD1222 doses.

On this clone: Its antigen is not identified.

The germline CDR1 and CDR2 sequences are SNHLY and FYNNEI. Trimming stripped 6 bases from V and 3 bases from J, with 11 bases between. This CDR3 spans 13 amino acids. The method was immunoSEQ multiplex PCR; TCRdb's version includes in-frame clones alone and lacks a portion of them. In the table there are 110,000 or so clones, about 86% of which are singletons. The input for sequencing was peripheral blood, taken 28 days after the second AZD1222 dose. This rearrangement joins TRBV2 to TRBJ2-5; perhaps TRBD1 as D (5 bases). This clonotype was obtained from an adult who received the AZD1222 COVID-19 vaccine. The DNA for the CDR3 is TGTGCCAGCAGCAGGGATCCCAAAGAGACCCAGTACTTC. Protein sequence: CASSRDPKETQYF. The entire variable domain, with the rest obtained from reference TRBV2 and TRBJ2-5, is as follows: EPEVTQTPSHQVTQMGQEVILRCVPISNHLYFYWYRQILGQKVEFLVSFYNNEISEKSEIFDDQFSVERPDGSNFTLKIRSTKLEDSAMYFCASSRDPKETQYFGPGTRLLVL.